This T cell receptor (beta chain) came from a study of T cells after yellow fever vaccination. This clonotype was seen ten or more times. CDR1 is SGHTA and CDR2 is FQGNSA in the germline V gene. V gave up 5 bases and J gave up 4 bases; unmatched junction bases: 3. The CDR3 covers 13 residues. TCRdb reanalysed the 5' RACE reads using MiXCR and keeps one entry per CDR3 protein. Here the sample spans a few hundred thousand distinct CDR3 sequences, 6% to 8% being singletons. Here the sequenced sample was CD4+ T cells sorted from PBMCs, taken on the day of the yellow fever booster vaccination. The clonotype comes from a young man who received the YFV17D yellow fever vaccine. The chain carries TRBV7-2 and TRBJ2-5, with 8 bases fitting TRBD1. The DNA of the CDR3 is TGTGCCAGCAGCCAGGACAGGGTAGAGACCCAGTACTTC. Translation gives CASSQDRVETQYF.